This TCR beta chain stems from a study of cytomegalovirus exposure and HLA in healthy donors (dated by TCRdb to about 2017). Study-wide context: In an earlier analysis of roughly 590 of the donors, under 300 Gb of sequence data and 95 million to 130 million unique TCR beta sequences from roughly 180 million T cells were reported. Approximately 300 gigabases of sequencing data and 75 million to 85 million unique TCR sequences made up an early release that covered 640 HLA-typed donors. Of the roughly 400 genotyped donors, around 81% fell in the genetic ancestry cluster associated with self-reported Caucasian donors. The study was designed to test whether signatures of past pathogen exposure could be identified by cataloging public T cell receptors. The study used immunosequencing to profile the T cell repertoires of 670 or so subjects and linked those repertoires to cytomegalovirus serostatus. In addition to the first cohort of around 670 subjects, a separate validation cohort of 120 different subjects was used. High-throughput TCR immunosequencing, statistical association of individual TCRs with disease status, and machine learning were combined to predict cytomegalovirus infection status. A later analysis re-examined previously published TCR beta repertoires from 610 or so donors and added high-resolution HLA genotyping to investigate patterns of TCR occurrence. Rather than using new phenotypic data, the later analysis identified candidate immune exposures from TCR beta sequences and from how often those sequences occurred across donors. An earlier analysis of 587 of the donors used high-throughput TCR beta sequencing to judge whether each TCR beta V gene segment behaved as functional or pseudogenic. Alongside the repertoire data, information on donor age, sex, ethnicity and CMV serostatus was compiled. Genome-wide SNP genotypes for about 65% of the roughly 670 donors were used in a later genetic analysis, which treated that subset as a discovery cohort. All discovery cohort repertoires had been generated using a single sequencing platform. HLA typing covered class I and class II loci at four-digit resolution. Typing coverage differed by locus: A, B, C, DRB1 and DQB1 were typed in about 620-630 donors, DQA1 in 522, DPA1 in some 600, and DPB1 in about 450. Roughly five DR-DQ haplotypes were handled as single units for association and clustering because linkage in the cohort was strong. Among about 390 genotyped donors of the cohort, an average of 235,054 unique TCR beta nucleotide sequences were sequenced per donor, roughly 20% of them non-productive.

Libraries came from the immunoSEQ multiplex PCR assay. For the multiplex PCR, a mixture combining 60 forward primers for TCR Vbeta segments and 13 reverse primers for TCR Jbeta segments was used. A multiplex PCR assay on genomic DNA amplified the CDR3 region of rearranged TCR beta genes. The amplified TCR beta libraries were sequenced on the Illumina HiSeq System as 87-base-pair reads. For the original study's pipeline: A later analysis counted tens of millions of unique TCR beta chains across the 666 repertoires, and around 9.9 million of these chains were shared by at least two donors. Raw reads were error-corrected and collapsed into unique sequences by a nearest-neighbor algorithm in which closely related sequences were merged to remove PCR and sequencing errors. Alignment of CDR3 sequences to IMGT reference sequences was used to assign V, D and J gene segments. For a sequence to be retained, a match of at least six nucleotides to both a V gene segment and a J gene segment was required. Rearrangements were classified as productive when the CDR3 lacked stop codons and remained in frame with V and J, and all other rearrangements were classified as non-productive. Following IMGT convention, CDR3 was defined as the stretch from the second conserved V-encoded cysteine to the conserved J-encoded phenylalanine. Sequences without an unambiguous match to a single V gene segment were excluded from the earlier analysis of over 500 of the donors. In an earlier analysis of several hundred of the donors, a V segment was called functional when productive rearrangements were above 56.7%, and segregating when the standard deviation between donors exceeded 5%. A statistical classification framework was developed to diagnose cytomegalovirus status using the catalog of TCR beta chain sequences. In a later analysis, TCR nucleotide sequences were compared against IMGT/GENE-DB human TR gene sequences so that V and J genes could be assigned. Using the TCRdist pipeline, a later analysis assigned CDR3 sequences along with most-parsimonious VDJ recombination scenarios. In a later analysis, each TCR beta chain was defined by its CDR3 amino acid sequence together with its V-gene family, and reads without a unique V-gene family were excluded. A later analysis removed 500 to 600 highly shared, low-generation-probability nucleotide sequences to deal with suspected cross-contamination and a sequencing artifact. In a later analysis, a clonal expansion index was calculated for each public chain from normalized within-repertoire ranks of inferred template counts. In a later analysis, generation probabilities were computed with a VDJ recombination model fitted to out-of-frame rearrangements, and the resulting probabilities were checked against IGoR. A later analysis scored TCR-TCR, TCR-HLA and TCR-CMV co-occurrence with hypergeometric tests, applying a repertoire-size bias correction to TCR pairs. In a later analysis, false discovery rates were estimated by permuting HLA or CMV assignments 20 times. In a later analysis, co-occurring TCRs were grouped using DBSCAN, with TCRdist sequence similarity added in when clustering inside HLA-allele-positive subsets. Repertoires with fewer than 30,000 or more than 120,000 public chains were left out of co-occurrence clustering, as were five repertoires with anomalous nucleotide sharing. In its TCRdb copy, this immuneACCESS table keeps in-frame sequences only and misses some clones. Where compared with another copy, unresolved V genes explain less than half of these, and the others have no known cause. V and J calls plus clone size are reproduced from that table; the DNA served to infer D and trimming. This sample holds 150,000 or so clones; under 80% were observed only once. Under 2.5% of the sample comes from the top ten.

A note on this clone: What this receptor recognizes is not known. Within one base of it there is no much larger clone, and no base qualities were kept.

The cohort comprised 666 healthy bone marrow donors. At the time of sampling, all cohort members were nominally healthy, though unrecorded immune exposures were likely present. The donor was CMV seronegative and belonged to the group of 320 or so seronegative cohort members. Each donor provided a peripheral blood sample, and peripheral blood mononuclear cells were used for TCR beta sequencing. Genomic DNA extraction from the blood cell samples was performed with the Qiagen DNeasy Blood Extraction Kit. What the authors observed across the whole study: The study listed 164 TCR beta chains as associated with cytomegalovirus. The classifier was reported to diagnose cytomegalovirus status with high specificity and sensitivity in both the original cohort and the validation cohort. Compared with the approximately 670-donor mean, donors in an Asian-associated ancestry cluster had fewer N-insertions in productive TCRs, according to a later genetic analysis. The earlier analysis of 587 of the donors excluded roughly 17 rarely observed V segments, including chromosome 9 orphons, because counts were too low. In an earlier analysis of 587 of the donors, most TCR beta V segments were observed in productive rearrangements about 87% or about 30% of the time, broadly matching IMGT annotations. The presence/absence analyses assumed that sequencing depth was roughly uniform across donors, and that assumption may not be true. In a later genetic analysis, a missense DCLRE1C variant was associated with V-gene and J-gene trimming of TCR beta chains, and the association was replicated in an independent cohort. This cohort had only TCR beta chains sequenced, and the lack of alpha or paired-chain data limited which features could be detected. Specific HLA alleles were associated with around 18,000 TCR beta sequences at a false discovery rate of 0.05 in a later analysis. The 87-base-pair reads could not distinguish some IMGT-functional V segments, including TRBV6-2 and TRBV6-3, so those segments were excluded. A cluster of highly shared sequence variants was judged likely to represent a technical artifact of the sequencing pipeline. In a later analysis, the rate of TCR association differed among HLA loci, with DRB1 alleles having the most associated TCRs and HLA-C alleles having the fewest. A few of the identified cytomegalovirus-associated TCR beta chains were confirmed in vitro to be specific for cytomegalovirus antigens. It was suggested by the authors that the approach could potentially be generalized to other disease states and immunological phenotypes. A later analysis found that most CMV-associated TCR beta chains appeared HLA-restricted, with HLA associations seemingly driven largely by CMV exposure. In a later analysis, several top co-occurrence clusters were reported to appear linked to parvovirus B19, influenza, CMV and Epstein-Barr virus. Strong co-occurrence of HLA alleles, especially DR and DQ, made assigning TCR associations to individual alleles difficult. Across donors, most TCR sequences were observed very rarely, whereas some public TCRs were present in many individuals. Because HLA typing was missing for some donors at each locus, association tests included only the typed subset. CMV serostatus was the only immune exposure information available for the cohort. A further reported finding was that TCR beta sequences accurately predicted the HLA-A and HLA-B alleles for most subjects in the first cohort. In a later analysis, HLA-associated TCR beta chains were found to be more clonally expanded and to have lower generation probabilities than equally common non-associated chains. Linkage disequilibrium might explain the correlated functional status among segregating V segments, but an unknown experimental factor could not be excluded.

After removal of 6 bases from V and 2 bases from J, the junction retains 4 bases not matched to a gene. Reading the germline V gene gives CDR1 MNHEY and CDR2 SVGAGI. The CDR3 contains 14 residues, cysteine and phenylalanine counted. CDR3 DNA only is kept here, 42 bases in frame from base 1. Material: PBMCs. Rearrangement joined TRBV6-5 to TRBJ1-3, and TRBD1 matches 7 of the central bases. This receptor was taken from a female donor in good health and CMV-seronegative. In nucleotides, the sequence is TGTGCCAGCAGGACGGGGACAGCTGGAAACACCATATATTTT. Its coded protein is CASRTGTAGNTIYF.